This T cell receptor beta chain stems from a study of OX40 agonist ivuxolimab in advanced cancers. Concerning the study at large: Ivuxolimab was a fully human IgG2 agonistic monoclonal antibody targeting the costimulatory receptor OX40 (CD134). Intravenous ivuxolimab was administered to patients every 2 weeks at six dose levels: 0.01, 0.1, 0.3, 1.5, 3 and 10 mg/kg. Among the roughly 50 dose-escalation patients, some 20 had hepatocellular carcinoma, 15 melanoma, 9 renal cell carcinoma and 9 head and neck cancer. The dose-escalation cohort was about 86% male with a mean age of roughly 60 years, ranging from 23 to 79. Prior anti-PD-1, anti-PD-L1 or anti-CTLA-4 therapy was permitted, and checkpoint inhibitors had been received by approximately 39% of dose-escalation patients. Three dose-escalation patients achieved partial responses, one with hepatocellular carcinoma and two with cutaneous melanoma. Peripheral TCRbeta sequencing aimed to test whether ivuxolimab altered TCR sequence diversity and caused clonal T-cell expansion. The monotherapy dose-escalation portion (N = 52 patients) of the phase I ivuxolimab trial is reported in the paper. Findings and caveats that apply to the study as a whole: Low levels of normalized T-cell clonal expansion were also seen in some nonresponding patients. In the 0.1-3.0 mg/kg groups, partial responders were among the patients with the lowest normalized peripheral clonal expansion, particularly in CD8+ T cells. The antigen specificity of the peripheral T cells that underwent clonal expansion was not determined. At doses of 0.1 to 3.0 mg/kg, clonal expansion of both CD4+ and CD8+ blood T cells was observed from baseline to week 6. After ivuxolimab, CD8+ T cells had more expanded clones than CD4+ T cells on average.

Patients with autoimmune disease history or receiving systemic immunosuppression were excluded from the trial. Peripheral blood for TCR sequencing was collected from all dose cohorts at baseline, on cycle 4 day 1, and on cycle 7 day 1. The samples were drawn from a first-in-human, open-label, multicenter phase I dose-escalation trial of ivuxolimab. Adults with locally advanced or metastatic melanoma, renal cell carcinoma, hepatocellular carcinoma or head and neck squamous cell carcinoma were enrolled in the trial. Before TCR sequencing, CD4+ T cells and CD8+ T cells from peripheral blood were sorted into separate populations. For sequencing of the TCRbeta CDR3 region, genomic DNA was extracted from the sorted cells. The immunoSEQ Assay was used to sequence the TCRbeta CDR3 regions. The clones in this table, taken by TCRdb from immuneACCESS, are in-frame only. Not every clone is retained; where verified, under half of the shortfall comes from an unresolved V gene, and the cause of the rest is unknown. Here the sample has some 100,000 clones; around 93% occur a single time. The ten most abundant clones make up approximately 0.58% of the sample.

About this clone itself: Its cognate antigen has yet to be identified. Base qualities were left out, and no much larger clone turns up one base away.

Taken from the germline V gene, the CDR1 and CDR2 loops are SQVTM and ANQGSEA. The CDR3 runs 13 amino acids, cysteine and phenylalanine included. Of all the DNA, just the CDR3 is kept, 39 bases in frame from base 1. V lost 3 bases and J lost 1 base; the stretch between them is 9 bases long. This receptor was taken from an adult with an advanced solid tumor such as melanoma, head and neck, liver or kidney cancer. The specimen comprised CD4+ or CD8+ T cells sorted from blood, sampled in a trial of the OX40 agonist ivuxolimab. The chain is made from TRBV29-1 and TRBJ1-1, with no D gene named confidently. The nucleotide sequence is TGCAGCGTTGAGGGTAGATCGAACACTGAAGCTTTCTTT. It translates to CSVEGRSNTEAFF.